This T cell receptor beta chain originates from a study of cytomegalovirus exposure and HLA in healthy donors. TCRdb's copy holds only in-frame clones and misses some; the assay was immunoSEQ multiplex PCR. The data contain about 330,000 clones, roughly 87% of them singletons. The V and J ends lost 6 bases and 1 base, in that order; junction bases with no gene match: 6. Per the germline V gene, CDR1 is SGHTS and CDR2 is YDEGEE. This CDR3 has 14 residues. On this clone: What it binds is not known.

Study-level results: Rare sequences made up most TCRs, while some public TCRs were found in many donors. Diagnosis of cytomegalovirus status made by the classifier reportedly showed high specificity and sensitivity. Clusters of TCRs from the first cohort tended to co-occur in the roughly 120 validation repertoires (as a later analysis found).

The chain employs TRBV5-8 and TRBJ1-1; TRBD1 aligns across 7 bases. The sequencing input was PBMCs. The clonotype was recovered from a woman in her 30s in good health and CMV-seropositive. The CDR3 DNA is TGTGCCAGCAATACCGGGACAGCGAACACTGAAGCTTTCTTT. It translates to CASNTGTANTEAFF.